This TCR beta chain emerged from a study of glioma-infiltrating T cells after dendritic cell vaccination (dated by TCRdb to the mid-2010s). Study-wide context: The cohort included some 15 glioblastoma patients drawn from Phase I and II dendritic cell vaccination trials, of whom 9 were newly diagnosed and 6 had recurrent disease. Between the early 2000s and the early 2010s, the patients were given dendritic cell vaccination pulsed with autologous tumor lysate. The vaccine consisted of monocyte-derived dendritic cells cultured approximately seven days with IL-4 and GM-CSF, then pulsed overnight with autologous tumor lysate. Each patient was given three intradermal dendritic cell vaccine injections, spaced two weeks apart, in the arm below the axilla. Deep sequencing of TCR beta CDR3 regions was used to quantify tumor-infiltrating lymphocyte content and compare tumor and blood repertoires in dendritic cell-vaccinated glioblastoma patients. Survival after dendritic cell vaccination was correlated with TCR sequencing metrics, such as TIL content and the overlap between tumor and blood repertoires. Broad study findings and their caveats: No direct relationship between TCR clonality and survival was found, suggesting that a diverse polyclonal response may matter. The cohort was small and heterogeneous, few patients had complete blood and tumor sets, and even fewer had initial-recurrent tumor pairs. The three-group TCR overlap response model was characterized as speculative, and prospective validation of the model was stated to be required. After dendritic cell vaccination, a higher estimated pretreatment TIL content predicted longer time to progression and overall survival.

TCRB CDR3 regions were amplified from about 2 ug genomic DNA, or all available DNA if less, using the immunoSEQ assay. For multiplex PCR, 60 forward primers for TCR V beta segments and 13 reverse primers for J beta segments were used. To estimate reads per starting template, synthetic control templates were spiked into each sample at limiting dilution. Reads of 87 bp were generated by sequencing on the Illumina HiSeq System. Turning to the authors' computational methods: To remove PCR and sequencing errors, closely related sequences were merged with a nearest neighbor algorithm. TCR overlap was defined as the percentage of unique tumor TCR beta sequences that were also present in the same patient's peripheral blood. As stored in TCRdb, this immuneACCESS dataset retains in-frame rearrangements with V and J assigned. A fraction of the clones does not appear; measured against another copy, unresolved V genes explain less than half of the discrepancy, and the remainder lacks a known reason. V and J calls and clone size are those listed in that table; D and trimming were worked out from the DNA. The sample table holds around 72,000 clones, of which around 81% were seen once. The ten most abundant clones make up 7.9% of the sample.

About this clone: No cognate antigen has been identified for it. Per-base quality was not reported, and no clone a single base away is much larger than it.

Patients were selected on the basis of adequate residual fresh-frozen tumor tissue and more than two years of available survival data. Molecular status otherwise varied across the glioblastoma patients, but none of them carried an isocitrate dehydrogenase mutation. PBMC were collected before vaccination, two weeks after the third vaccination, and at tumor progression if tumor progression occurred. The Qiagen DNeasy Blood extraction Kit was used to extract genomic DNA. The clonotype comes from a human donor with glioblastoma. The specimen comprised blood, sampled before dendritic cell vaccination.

The DNA sequence is TGTGCCAGTAGTATAAGAACTAGCACAGATACGCAGTATTTT. The translation is CASSIRTSTDTQYF. The chain is assembled from TRBV19 and TRBJ2-3, with no confident D gene call. Taken from the germline V gene (reference sequence), the CDR1 and CDR2 loops are LNHDA and SQIVND. V is shortened by 2 bases, J by 0 bases, and the region joining them spans 6 bases. There are 14 amino acids in the CDR3, from cysteine to phenylalanine inclusive. The CDR3 DNA has 42 bases and is translated from base 1.